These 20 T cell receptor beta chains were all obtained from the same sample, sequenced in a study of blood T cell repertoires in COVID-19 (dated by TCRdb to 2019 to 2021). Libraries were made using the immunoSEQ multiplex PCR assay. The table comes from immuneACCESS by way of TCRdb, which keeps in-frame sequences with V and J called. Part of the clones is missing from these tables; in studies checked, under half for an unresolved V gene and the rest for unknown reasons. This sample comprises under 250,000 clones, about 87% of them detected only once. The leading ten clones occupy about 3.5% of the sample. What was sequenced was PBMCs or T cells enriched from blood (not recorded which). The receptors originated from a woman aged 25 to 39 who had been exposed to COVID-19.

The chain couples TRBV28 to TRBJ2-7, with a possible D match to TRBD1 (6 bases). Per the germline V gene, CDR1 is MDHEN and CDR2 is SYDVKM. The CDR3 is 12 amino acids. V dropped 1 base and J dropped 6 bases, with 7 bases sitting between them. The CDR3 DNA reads TGTGCCAGCAGTTTATCAGGGGTCGAGCAGTACTTC. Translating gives CASSLSGVEQYF.

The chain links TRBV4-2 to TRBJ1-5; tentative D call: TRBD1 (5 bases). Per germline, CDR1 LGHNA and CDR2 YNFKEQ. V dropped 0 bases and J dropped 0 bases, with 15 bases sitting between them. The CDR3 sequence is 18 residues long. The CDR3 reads CASSQDLPGTTSNQPQHF. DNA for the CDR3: TGTGCCAGCAGCCAAGATCTTCCGGGGACTACTAGCAATCAGCCCCAGCATTTT.

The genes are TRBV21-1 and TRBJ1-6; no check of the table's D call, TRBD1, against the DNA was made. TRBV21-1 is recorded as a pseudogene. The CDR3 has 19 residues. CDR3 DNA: TGTGCCAGCGGGTACAGAAAGGTGGAATGCCCGTCCTATAATTCACCCCTCCACTTT. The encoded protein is CASGYRKVECPSYNSPLHF.

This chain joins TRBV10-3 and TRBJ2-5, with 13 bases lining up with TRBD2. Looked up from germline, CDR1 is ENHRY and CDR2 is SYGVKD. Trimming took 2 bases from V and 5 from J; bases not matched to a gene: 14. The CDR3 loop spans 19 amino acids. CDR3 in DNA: TGTGCCATCAGTGAGGGTCAAATACTAGCGGGAGGGAAGAGGGAGACCCAGTACTTC. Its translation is CAISEGQILAGGKRETQYF.

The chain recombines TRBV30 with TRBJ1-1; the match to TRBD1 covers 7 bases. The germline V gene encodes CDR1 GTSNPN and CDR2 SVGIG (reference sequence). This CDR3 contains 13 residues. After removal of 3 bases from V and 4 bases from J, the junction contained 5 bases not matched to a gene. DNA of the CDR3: TGTGCCTGGAGACTAGGGGGCCGCACTGAAGCTTTCTTT. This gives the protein CAWRLGGRTEAFF.

The CDR3 bases are TGTGCCAGCAGCTTGGCCTTACTAGCGGGGGTTCAAGAGACCCAGTACTTC. Translated: CASSLALLAGVQETQYF. The chain links TRBV5-8 to TRBJ2-5; TRBD2 aligns across 11 bases. The CDR3 is 17 amino acids. J gave up 2 bases and V 0 bases, and 6 bases lay outside the gene matches. Per the germline V gene, CDR1 is SGHTS and CDR2 is YDEGEE.

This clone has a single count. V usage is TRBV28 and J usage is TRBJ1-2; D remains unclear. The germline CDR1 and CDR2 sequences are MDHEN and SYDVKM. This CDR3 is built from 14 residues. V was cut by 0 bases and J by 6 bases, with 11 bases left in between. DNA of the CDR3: TGTGCCAGCAGTTTATGGGCGGGGTTTGATGGCTACACCTTC. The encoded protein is CASSLWAGFDGYTF.

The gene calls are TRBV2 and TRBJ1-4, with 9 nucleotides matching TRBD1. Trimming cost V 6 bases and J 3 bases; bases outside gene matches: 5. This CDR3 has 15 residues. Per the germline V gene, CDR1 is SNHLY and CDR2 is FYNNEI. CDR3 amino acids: CASRDRGIPNEKLFF. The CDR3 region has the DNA TGTGCCAGCAGGGACAGGGGAATTCCTAATGAAAAACTGTTTTTT.

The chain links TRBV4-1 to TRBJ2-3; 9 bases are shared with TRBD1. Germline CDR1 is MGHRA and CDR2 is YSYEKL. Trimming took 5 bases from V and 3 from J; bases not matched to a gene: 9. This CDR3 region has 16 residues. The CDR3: CASSTEAGQGTDTQYF. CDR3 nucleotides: TGCGCCAGCAGCACTGAGGCCGGACAGGGGACAGATACGCAGTATTTT.

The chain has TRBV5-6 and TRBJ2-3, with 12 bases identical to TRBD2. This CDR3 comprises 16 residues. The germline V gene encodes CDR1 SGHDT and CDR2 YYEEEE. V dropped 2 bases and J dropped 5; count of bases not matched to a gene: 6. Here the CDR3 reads CASSFRLAGGRDTQYF. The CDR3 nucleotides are TGTGCCAGCAGCTTTCGTCTAGCGGGAGGGAGAGATACGCAGTATTTT.

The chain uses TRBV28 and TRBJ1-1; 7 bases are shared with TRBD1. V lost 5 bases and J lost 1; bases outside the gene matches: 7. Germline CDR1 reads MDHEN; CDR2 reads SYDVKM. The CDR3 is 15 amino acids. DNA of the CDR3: TGTGCCAGCAGTGAGAGGGACAGCTCGAACACTGAAGCTTTCTTT. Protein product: CASSERDSSNTEAFF. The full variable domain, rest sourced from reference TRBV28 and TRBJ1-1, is DVKVTQSSRYLVKRTGEKVFLECVQDMDHENMFWYRQDPGLGLRLIYFSYDVKMKEKGDIPEGYSVSREKKERFSLILESASTNQTSMYLCASSERDSSNTEAFFGQGTRLTVV.

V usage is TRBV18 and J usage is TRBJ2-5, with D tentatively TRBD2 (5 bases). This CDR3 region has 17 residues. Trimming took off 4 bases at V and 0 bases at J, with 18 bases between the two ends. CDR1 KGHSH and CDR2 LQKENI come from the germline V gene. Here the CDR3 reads CASSLLTASGNQETQYF. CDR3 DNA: TGTGCCAGCTCACTACTAACCGCCTCCGGGAACCAAGAGACCCAGTACTTC.

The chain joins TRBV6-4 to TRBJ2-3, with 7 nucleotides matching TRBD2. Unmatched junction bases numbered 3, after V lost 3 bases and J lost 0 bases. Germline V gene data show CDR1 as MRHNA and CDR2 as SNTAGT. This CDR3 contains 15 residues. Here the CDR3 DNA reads TGTGCCAGCAGTGAAGCGGGAATTAGCACAGATACGCAGTATTTT. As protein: CASSEAGISTDTQYF.

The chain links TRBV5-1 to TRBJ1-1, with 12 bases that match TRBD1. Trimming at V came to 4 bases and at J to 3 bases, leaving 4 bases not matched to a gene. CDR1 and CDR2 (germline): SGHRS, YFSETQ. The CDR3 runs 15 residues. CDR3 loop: CASSHRDRGHTEAFF. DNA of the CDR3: TGCGCCAGCAGCCACCGGGACAGGGGGCACACTGAAGCTTTCTTT.

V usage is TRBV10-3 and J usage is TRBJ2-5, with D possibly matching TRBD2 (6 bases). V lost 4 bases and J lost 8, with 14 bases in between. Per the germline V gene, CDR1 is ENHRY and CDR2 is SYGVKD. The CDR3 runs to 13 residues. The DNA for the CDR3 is TGTGCCATCAGTGGTGGCCCGGGGGAAACCCAGTACTTC. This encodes CAISGGPGETQYF.

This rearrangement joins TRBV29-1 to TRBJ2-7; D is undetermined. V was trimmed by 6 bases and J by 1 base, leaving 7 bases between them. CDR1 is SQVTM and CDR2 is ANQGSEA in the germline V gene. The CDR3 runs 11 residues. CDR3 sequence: CSVALSYEQYF. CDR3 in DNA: TGCAGCGTCGCACTATCCTACGAGCAGTACTTC.

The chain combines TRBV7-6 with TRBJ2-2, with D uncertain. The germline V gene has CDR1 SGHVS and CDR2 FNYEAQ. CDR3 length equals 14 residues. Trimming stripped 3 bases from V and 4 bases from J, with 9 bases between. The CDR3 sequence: CASSLQGATGELFF. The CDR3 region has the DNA TGTGCCAGCAGCTTGCAAGGAGCCACCGGGGAGCTGTTTTTT.

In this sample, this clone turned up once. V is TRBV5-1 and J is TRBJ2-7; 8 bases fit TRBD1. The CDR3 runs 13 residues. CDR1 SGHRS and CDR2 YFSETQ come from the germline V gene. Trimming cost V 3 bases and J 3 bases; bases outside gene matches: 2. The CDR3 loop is CASSSDRGYEQYF. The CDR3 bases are TGCGCCAGCAGCTCCGACAGGGGCTACGAGCAGTACTTC.

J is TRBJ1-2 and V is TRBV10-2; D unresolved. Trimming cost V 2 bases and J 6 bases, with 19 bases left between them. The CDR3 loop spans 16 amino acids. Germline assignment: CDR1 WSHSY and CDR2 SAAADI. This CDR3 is CASSERLRLTIDGYTF. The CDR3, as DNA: TGCGCCAGCAGTGAGAGGCTCCGCTTAACTATTGATGGCTACACCTTC.

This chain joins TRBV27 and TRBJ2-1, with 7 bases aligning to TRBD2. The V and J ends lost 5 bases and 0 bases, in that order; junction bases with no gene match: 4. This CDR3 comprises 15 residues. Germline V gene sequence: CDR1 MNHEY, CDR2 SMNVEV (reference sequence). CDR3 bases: TGTGCCAGCAGTCTTCGCGGGAGCTCCTACAATGAGCAGTTCTTC. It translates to CASSLRGSSYNEQFF.